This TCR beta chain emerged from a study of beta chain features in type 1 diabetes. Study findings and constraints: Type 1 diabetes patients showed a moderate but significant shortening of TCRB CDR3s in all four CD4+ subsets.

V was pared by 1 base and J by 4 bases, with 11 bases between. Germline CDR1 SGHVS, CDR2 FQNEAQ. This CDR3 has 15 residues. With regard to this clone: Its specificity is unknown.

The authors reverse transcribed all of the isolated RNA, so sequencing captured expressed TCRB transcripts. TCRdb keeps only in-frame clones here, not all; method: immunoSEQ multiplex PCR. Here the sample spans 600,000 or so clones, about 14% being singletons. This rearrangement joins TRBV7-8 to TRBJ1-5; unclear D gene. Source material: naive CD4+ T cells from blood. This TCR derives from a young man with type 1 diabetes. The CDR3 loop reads CASSLGGAYNQPQHF. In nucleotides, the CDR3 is TGTGCCAGCAGCTTAGGGGGTGCTTATAATCAGCCCCAGCATTTT.